A selection of T cell receptor beta chains follows, all from one sample in a study of blood T cell repertoires in COVID-19. This table comes from immunoSEQ multiplex PCR, and its TCRdb copy is limited to in-frame clones, with some not included. The data show under 350,000 clones, 70% to 90% seen once. The source material was peripheral blood. The receptors originated from a man between 65 and 80 years old with acute or convalescent COVID-19. Both conserved end residues are part of each CDR3. The D gene is left open where the match is weak. Size is omitted from some rows. Given values are once, few, many or a class for expanded clones.

D gene | J gene | clone size | CDR3 length | V gene | CDR3 protein | CDR3 DNA
TRBD1 | TRBJ2-2 | . | 17 | TRBV5-1 | CASSLPRGGVNTGELFF | TGCGCCAGCAGCTTACCCAGAGGGGGCGTTAACACCGGGGAGCTGTTTTTT
TRBD1 | TRBJ1-4 | . | 15 | TRBV19 | CASSPGTGGLEKLFF | TGTGCCAGTAGCCCAGGGACAGGGGGCCTTGAAAAACTGTTTTTT
. | TRBJ1-2 | . | 13 | TRBV28 | CASSLQGSHGYTF | TGTGCCAGCAGCCTACAGGGATCTCATGGCTACACCTTC
TRBD2 | TRBJ2-7 | . | 17 | TRBV5-1 | CASSLALAGVASYEQYF | TGCGCCAGCAGCTTGGCACTAGCGGGAGTAGCCTCCTACGAGCAGTACTTC
TRBD2 | TRBJ2-3 | once | 17 | TRBV9 | CASSPRLLAGYTDTQYF | TGTGCCAGCAGCCCCCGCCTCTTAGCGGGATACACAGATACGCAGTATTTT
. | TRBJ1-4 | . | 17 | TRBV28 | CASSLVSRGLVEEKLFF | TGTGCCAGCAGCCTTGTCAGCAGGGGCCTTGTGGAGGAAAAACTGTTTTTT
. | TRBJ2-7 | . | 14 | TRBV5-4 | CASSLGPSSYEQYF | TGTGCCAGCAGCTTGGGACCTAGCTCCTACGAGCAGTACTTC
TRBD1 | TRBJ1-5 | . | 17 | TRBV27 | CASSSTLDRVSNQPQHF | TGTGCCAGCAGTTCGACATTGGACAGGGTTAGCAATCAGCCCCAGCATTTT
. | TRBJ2-2 | . | 15 | TRBV6-5 | CASSPRGWETGELFF | TGTGCCAGTTCCCCGCGGGGCTGGGAAACCGGGGAGCTGTTTTTT
TRBD1 | TRBJ1-2 | . | 15 | TRBV6-1 | CASSDIRQGSYGYTF | TGTGCCAGCAGTGATATACGACAGGGCAGCTATGGCTACACCTTC